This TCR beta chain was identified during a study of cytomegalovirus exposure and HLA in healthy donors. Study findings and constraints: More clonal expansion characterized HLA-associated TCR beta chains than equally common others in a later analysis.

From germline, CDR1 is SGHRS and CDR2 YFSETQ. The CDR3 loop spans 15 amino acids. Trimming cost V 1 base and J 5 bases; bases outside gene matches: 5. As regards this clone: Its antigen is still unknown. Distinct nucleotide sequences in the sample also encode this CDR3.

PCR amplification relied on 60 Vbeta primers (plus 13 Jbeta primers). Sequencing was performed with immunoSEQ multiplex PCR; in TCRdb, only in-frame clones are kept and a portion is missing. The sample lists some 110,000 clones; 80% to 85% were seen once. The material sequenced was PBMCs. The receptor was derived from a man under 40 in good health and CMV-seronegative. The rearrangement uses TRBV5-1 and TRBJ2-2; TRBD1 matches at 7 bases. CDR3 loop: CASSLRTGDTGELFF. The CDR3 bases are TGCGCCAGCAGCTTGCGTACAGGGGATACCGGGGAGCTGTTTTTT.